This TCR beta chain is from a study of early T cells in non-severe SARS-CoV-2 infection. Across the whole study: Bulk RNA from unsorted whole blood was sequenced; chains were unpaired. Points from the study as a whole: VDJdb matching, biased toward anti-spike CD8 responses, missed private and CD4 specificities.

Turning to this clonotype: No antigen is known for it.

Attachment of unique molecular identifiers was made to individual cDNA molecules. One entry per CDR3 protein results from TCRdb running MiXCR on the 5' RACE reads. Of under 85,000 distinct CDR3 sequences in the sample, around 5% were seen once. This CDR3 is 15 amino acids long. Trimming stripped 5 bases from V and 3 bases from J, with 18 bases between. CDR1 and CDR2 (germline): SGHRS, YFSETQ. The sample here was whole blood, taken at baseline. J is TRBJ2-7 and V is TRBV5-1, with a tentative D call TRBD2 (6 bases). The receptor comes from an adult who was a healthcare worker with PCR-confirmed SARS-CoV-2 infection or an uninfected control (not recorded which). In DNA form, the CDR3 reads TGCGCCAGCAGTGTAGTACCCGGGGGTTACTACGAGCAGTACTTC. It codes for CASSVVPGGYYEQYF.